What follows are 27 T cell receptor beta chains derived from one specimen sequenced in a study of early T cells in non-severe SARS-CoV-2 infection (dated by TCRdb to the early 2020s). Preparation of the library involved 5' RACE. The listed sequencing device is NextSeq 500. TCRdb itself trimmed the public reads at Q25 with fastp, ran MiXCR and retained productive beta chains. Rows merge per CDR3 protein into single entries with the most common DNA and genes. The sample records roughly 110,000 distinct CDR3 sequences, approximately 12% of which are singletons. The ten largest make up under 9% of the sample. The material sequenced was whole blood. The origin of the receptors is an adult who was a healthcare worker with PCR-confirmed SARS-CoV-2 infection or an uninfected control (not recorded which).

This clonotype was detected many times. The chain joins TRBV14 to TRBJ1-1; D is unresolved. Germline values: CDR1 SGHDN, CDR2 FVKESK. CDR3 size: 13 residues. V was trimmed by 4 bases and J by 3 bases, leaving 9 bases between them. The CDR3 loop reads CASSLTLHTEAFF. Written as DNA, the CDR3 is TGTGCCAGCAGCCTCACTCTTCACACTGAAGCTTTCTTT. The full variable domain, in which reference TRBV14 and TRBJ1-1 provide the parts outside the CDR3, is EAGVTQFPSHSVIEKGQTVTLRCDPISGHDNLYWYRRVMGKEIKFLLHFVKESKQDESGMPNNRFLAERTGGTYSTLKVQPAELEDSGVYFCASSLTLHTEAFFGQGTRLTVV.

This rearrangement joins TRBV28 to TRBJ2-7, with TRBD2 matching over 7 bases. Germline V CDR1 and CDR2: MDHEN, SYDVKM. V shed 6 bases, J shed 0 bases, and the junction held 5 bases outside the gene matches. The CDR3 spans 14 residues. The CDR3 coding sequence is TGTGCCAGCAGAAAGAGCGGGACCTCCTACGAGCAGTACTTC. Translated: CASRKSGTSYEQYF.

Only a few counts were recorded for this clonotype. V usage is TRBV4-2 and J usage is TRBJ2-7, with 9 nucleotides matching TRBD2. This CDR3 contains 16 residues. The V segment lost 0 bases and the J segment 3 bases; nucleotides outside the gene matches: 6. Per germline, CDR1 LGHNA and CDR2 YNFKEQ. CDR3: CASSQEGNSGSYEQYF. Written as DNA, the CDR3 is TGTGCCAGCAGCCAAGAGGGGAATAGCGGGAGCTACGAGCAGTACTTC.

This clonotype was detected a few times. The CDR3 nucleotides read TGTGCCAGTAGTACGGGACTAGGGACCTACGAGCAGTACTTC. Amino acids: CASSTGLGTYEQYF. The chain recombines TRBV19 with TRBJ2-7, with 8 nucleotides matching TRBD2. This CDR3 is built from 14 residues. Germline V CDR1 and CDR2: LNHDA, SQIVND (reference sequence). Germline trimming cut 4 bases from V and 2 bases from J; bases unmatched to any gene: 4.

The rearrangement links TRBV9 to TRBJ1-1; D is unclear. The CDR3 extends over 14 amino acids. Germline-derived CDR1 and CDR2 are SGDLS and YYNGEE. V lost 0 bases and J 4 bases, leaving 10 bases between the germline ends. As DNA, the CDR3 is TGTGCCAGCAGCGTAGCCGGGTTAGGCACTGAAGCTTTCTTT. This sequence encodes CASSVAGLGTEAFF.

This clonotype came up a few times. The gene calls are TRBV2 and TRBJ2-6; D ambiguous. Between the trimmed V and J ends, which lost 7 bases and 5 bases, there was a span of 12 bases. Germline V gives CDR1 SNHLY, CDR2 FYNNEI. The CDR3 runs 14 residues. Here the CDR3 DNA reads TGTGCCAGCACCGGGCGCGTCTGGGCCAACGTCCTGACTTTC. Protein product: CASTGRVWANVLTF.

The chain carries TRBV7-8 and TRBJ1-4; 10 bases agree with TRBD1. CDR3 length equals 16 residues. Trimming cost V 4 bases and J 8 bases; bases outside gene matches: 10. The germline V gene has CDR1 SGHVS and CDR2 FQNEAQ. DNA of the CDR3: TGTGCCAGCAGCTCCCGAAGACAGGGGGCGGCCGAAAAACTGTTTTTT. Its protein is CASSSRRQGAAEKLFF.

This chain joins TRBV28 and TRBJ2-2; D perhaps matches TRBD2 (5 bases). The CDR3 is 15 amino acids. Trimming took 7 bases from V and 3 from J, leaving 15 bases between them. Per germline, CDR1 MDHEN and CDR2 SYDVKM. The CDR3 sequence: CASKPNRGHTGELFF. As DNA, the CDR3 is TGTGCCAGCAAGCCGAATAGAGGGCACACCGGGGAGCTGTTTTTT.

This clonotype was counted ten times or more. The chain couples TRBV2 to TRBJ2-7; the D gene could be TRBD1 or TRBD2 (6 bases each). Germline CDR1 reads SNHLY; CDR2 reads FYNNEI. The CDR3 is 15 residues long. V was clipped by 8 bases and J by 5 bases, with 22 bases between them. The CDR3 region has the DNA TGTGCCAGCGCCGAGGGGGGAGGCGCCTTGGACGAGCAGTACTTC. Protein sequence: CASAEGGGALDEQYF.

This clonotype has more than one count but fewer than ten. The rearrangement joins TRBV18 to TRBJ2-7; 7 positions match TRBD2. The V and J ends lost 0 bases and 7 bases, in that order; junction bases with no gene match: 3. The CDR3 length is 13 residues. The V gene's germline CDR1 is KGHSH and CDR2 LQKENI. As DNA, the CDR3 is TGTGCCAGCTCACCACCCGGGAGGAGTGAGCAGTACTTC. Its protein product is CASSPPGRSEQYF.

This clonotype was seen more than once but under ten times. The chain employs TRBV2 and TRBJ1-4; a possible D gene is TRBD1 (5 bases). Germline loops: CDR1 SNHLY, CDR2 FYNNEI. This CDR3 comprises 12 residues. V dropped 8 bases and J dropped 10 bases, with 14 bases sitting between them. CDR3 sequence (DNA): TGTGCCAGCGCCAGGGAGCAAGGAAAACTGTTTTTT. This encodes CASAREQGKLFF.

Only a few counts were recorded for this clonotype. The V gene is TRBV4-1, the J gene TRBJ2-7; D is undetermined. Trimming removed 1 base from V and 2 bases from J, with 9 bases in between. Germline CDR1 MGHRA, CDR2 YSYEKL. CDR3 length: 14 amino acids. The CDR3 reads CASSQGDGPYEQYF. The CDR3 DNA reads TGCGCCAGCAGCCAAGGAGACGGTCCCTACGAGCAGTACTTC.

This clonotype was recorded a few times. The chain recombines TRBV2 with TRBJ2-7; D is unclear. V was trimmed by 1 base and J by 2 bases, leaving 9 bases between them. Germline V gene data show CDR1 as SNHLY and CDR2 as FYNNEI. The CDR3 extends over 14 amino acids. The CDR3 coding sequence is TGTGCCAGCAGTGAAGAAACGGAAGCCTACGAGCAGTACTTC. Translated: CASSEETEAYEQYF.

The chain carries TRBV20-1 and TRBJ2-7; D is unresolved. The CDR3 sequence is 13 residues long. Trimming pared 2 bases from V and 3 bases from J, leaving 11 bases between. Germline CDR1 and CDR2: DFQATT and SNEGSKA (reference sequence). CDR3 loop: CSARLGRNYEQYF. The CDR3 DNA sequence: TGCAGTGCTAGACTGGGCAGAAACTACGAGCAGTACTTC.

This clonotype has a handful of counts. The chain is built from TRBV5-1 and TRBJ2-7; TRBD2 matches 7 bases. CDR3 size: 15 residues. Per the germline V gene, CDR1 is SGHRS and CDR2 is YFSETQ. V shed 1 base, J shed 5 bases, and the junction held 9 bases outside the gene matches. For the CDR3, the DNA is TGCGCCAGCAGCTTGCCGACGGGGAGGGCCGACGAGCAGTACTTC. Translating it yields CASSLPTGRADEQYF.

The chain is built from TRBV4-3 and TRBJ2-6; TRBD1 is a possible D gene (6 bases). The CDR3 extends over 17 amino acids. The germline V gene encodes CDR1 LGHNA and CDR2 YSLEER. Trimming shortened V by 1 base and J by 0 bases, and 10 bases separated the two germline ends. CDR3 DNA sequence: TGCGCCAGCAGCCAAGGGGACACATACTCTGGGGCCAACGTCCTGACTTTC. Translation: CASSQGDTYSGANVLTF.

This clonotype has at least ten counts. The CDR3 sequence is CASSLRPGGNTIYF. CDR3 nucleotide sequence: TGTGCCAGCAGCCTCCGCCCGGGCGGAAACACCATATATTTT. The chain employs TRBV7-2 and TRBJ1-3; no clear D. The CDR3 has 14 amino acids. Trimming cost V 5 bases and J 4 bases, with 12 bases left between them. CDR1 and CDR2 from the germline V gene are SGHTA and FQGNSA.

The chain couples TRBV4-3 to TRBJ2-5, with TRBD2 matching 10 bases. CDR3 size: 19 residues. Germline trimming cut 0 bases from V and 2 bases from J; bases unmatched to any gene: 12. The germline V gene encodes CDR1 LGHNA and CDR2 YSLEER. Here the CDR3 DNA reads TGCGCCAGCAGCCAAGATGTAGCTAGCGGGGGAGATGTACAAGAGACCCAGTACTTC. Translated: CASSQDVASGGDVQETQYF.

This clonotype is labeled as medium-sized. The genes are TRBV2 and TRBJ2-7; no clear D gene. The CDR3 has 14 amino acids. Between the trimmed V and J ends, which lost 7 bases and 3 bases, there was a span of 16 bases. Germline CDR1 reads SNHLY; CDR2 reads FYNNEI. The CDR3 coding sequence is TGTGCCAGCATGTGGGCAGACGGCAACTACGAGCAGTACTTC. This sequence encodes CASMWADGNYEQYF.

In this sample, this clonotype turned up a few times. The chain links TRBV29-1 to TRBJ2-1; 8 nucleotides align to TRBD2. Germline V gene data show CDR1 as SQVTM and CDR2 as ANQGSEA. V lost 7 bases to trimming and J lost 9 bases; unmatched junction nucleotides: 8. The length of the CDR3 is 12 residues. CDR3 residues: CSGSGRMGEQFF. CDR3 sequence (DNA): TGCAGCGGGAGCGGGAGAATGGGTGAGCAGTTCTTC.

CDR3 nucleotides: TGTGCCAGCAGTCTAGGTCACAGGTTGAACACTGAAGCTTTCTTT. Its translation is CASSLGHRLNTEAFF. The chain is built from TRBV12-3 or TRBV12-4 and TRBJ1-1; perhaps TRBD1 as D (5 bases). The CDR3 is made up of 15 amino acids. Trimming took 5 bases from V and 0 from J, leaving 13 bases between them.

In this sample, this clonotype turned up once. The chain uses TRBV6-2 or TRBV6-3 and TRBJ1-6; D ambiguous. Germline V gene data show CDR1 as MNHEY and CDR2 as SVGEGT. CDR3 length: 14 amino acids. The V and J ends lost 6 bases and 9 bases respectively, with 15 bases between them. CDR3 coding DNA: TGTGCCAGCAGGAGGCCAGGTTGGACTTCACCCCTCCACTTT. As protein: CASRRPGWTSPLHF.

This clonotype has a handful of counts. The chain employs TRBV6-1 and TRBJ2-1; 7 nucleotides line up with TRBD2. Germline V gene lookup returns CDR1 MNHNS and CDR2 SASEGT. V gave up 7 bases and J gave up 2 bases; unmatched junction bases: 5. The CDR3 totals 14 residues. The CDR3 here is CASTREAPYNEQFF. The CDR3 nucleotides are TGTGCCAGCACACGGGAGGCCCCCTACAATGAGCAGTTCTTC.

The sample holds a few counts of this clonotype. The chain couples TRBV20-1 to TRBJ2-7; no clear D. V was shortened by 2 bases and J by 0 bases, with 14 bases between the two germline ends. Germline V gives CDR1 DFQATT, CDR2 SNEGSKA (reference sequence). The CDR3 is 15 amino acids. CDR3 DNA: TGCAGTGCTAGACCTGAGGCAGGTCTCTCCTACGAGCAGTACTTC. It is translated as CSARPEAGLSYEQYF.

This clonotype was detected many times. The CDR3 bases are TGTGCCAGCAGACCAACCGGGACTAGATCAGATACGCAGTATTTT. This gives the protein CASRPTGTRSDTQYF. The chain couples TRBV7-9 to TRBJ2-3; TRBD2 agrees at 8 bases. The CDR3 totals 15 residues. Trimming took 6 bases from V and 4 from J; bases not matched to a gene: 9. Looked up from germline, CDR1 is SEHNR and CDR2 is FQNEAQ (reference sequence).

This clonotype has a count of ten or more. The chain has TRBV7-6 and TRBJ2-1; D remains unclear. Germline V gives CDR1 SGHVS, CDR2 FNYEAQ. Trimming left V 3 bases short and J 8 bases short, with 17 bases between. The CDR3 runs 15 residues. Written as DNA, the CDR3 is TGTGCCAGCAGCTTCGCCGGACCAGAAGTACATGAGCAGTTCTTC. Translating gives CASSFAGPEVHEQFF.

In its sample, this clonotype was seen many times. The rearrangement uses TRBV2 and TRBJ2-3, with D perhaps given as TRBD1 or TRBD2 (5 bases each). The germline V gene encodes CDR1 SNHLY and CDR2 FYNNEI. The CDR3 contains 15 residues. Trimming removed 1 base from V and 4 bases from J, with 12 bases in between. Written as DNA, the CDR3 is TGTGCCAGCAGTGAAGAGGGGTTGGGGGCAGATACGCAGTATTTT. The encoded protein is CASSEEGLGADTQYF.